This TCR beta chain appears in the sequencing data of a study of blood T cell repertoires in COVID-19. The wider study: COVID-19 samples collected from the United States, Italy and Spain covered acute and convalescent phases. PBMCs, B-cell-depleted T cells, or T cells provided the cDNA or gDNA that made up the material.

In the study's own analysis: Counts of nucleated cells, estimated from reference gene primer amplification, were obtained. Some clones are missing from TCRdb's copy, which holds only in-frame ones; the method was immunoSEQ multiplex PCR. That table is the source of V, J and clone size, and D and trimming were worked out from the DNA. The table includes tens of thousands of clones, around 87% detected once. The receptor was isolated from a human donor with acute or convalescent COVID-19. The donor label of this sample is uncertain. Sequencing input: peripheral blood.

CDR3 DNA sequence: TGTGCCAGCAGCGTAGGGGTGACTAGCGGGGGCACAGATACGCAGTATTTT. Protein: CASSVGVTSGGTDTQYF. This rearrangement joins TRBV9 to TRBJ2-3; 11 nucleotides line up with TRBD2. The CDR3 covers 17 residues. Germline V CDR1 and CDR2: SGDLS, YYNGEE. V was clipped by 0 bases and J by 1 base; unmatched bases: 4.